The 5 T cell receptor beta chains given below trace back to one sample, sequenced in a study of T cells in narcolepsy. Sequencing was performed with immunoSEQ multiplex PCR; in TCRdb, only in-frame clones are kept and a portion is missing. The table lists 27,000 or so clones, around 78% of them singletons. Sequencing was carried out using CD45RA- memory CD4+ T cells from PBMCs. The origin of the receptors is a human donor with narcolepsy.

The J gene is TRBJ1-1, the V gene TRBV5-1, with D perhaps matching TRBD1 (6 bases). The CDR3 length is 17 residues. With 7 bases removed from V and 5 bases from J, the gap between germline ends came to 27 bases. CDR1 SGHRS and CDR2 YFSETQ come from the germline V gene. CDR3 sequence (DNA): TGCGCCAGCGGGGAGAGATCAGGGGCGCGAGGTCAGACTGAAGCTTTCTTT. Translated: CASGERSGARGQTEAFF.

This clone was seen just once. The chain employs TRBV5-4 and TRBJ1-1, with 8 bases lining up with TRBD1. The germline V gene has CDR1 SGHNT and CDR2 YYREEE (reference sequence). CDR3 length equals 14 residues. With 4 bases clipped from V and 5 bases from J, the junction kept 7 bases outside the gene matches. The CDR3 here is CASSGDRGYTEAFF. The DNA for the CDR3 is TGTGCCAGCAGCGGCGACAGGGGCTATACTGAAGCTTTCTTT.

The V and J genes are TRBV7-2 and TRBJ1-2; D is perhaps TRBD1 (5 bases). This CDR3 is built from 15 residues. Germline V CDR1 and CDR2: SGHTA, FQGNSA. Trimming left V 1 base short and J 8 bases short, with 17 bases between. CDR3 loop: CASSLGGDGQKGYTF. The CDR3, as DNA: TGTGCCAGCAGCTTAGGTGGGGACGGACAAAAGGGCTACACCTTC.

The chain links TRBV11-3 to TRBJ1-1; D ambiguous. The V and J ends lost 1 base and 1 base respectively, with 4 bases between them. This CDR3 is 13 amino acids long. The germline gives CDR1 SGHNT, CDR2 YENEEA. CDR3 in DNA: TGTGCCAGCAGCTTAGGAGGGAACACTGAAGCTTTCTTT. This codes for CASSLGGNTEAFF. Filled out from reference TRBV11-3 and TRBJ1-1, the complete variable domain reads EAGVVQSPRYKIIEKKQPVAFWCNPISGHNTLYWYLQNLGQGPELLIRYENEEAVDDSQLPKDRFSAERLKGVDSTLKIQPAELGDSAVYLCASSLGGNTEAFFGQGTRLTVV.

The CDR3 loop is CASSPDREGTQYF. The CDR3 DNA reads TGTGCCAGCAGCCCCGACAGGGAAGGTACGCAGTATTTT. This rearrangement joins TRBV11-2 to TRBJ2-3, with 7 bases that match TRBD1. CDR3 length equals 13 residues. Trimming at V came to 5 bases and at J to 8 bases, leaving 7 bases not matched to a gene. From germline, CDR1 is SGHAT and CDR2 FQNNGV. The whole variable domain, filled in from reference TRBV11-2 and TRBJ2-3, reads EAGVAQSPRYKIIEKRQSVAFWCNPISGHATLYWYQQILGQGPKLLIQFQNNGVVDDSQLPKDRFSAERLKGVDSTLKIQPAKLEDSAVYLCASSPDREGTQYFGPGTRLTVL.